This TCR beta chain appears in the sequencing data of a study of beta chain features in type 1 diabetes. Overall study: Cell yields, gender and age were comparable in patients and healthy donors. The study, taken as a whole, reports: The question of HLA type influencing TCRB rearrangement was one that remained unresolved here. Healthy donors had naive, central memory and Treg TCRB repertoires that appeared less similar than those seen among patients.

Germline CDR1 LNHDA, CDR2 SQIVND (reference sequence). The CDR3 runs to 14 residues. J lost 6 bases, V lost 6 bases, and 4 bases had no gene match. About this clone: Its cognate antigen is unknown.

Reverse transcription of all isolated RNA meant that expressed TCRB transcripts were sequenced. Here immunoSEQ multiplex PCR was the method, and the copy in TCRdb shows in-frame clones only, minus some. The sample carries hundreds of thousands of clones, about 12% recorded once. The specimen sequenced was naive CD4+ T cells from blood. J is TRBJ2-2 and V is TRBV19, with 10 positions matching TRBD1. This TCR was recovered from a man younger than 30 in good health. CDR3 bases: TGTGCCAGTAGATTGGACAGGGGGGCCGGGGAGCTGTTTTTT. Protein product: CASRLDRGAGELFF.